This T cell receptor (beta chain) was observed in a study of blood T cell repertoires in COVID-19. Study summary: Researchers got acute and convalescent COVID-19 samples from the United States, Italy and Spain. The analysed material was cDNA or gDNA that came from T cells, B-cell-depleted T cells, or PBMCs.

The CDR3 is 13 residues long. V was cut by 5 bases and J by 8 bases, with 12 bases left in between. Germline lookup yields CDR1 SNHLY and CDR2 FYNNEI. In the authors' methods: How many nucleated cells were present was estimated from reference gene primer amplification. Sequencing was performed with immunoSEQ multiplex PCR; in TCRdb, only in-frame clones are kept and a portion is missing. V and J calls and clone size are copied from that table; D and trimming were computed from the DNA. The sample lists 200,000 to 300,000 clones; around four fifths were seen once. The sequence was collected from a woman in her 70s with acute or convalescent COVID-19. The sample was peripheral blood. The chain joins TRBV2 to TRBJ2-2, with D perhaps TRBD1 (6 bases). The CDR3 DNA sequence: TGTGCCAGCAGTTGGGCAGGGGCAGGGGAGCTGTTTTTT. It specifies CASSWAGAGELFF.